Presented here are 8 T cell receptor beta chains from one specimen sequenced in a study of graft-versus-host responses after intestinal transplantation. Profiled with immunoSEQ multiplex PCR; TCRdb holds only in-frame clones, not every one. The sample contains tens of thousands of clones, 70% to 90% of which appear only once. The sample here was PBMCs, taken 26 days after transplant. Source of these receptors: a human patient who received an intestinal transplant, so some T cells may come from the graft donor.

The V gene is TRBV5-4, the J gene TRBJ2-5; D is uncertain. The V gene lost 4 bases and the J gene lost 3 bases, with 13 bases spanning the gap. Germline CDR1 is SGHNT and CDR2 is YYREEE (reference sequence). CDR3 length: 14 residues. The CDR3 region has the DNA TGTGCCAGCAGCAGTTCCGGTAGAGAAGAGACCCAGTACTTC. The encoded protein is CASSSSGREETQYF.

The chain recombines TRBV2 with TRBJ1-5; 9 positions agree with TRBD1. This CDR3 is 21 amino acids long. V gave up 6 bases and J gave up 0 bases; unmatched junction bases: 21. Looked up from germline, CDR1 is SNHLY and CDR2 is FYNNEI. This CDR3 reads CASSGGVGETGGAFSNQPQHF. The CDR3, as DNA: TGTGCCAGCAGCGGGGGGGTCGGAGAGACAGGGGGAGCTTTTAGCAATCAGCCCCAGCATTTT.

This chain joins TRBV15 and TRBJ2-1; 7 bases line up with TRBD1. Germline CDR1 LNHNV, CDR2 YYDKDF (reference sequence). CDR3 length: 13 amino acids. V was pared by 3 bases and J by 7 bases, with 3 bases of the junction left unmatched. The CDR3 sequence: CATSRVQGNEQFF. CDR3 bases: TGTGCCACCAGCAGGGTACAGGGGAATGAGCAGTTCTTC.

This clone appeared a few times. The chain couples TRBV5-6 to TRBJ1-2, with D uncertain. The V gene's germline CDR1 is SGHDT and CDR2 YYEEEE. The CDR3 extends over 16 amino acids. V gave up 5 bases and J gave up 5 bases, with 22 bases separating them. As DNA, the CDR3 is TGTGCCAGCAGGATGCGCGCGTCAAAGCGCCAATATGGCTACACCTTC. It yields the protein CASRMRASKRQYGYTF. The full variable domain, with the rest looked up from reference TRBV5-6 and TRBJ1-2, is DAGVTQSPTHLIKTRGQQVTLRCSPKSGHDTVSWYQQALGQGPQFIFQYYEEEERQRGNFPDRFSGHQFPNYSSELNVNALLLGDSALYLCASRMRASKRQYGYTFGSGTRLTVV.

V and J are TRBV29-1 and TRBJ2-1, with 7 bases matching TRBD2. The V and J ends lost 5 bases and 4 bases, in that order; junction bases with no gene match: 5. Germline V gives CDR1 SQVTM, CDR2 ANQGSEA. The CDR3 extends over 13 amino acids. The CDR3 sequence: CSVRREGYNEQFF. The CDR3 DNA sequence: TGCAGCGTTAGGAGGGAGGGTTACAATGAGCAGTTCTTC.

This chain links TRBV19 with TRBJ1-2, with 8 bases that match TRBD1. The trim removed 11 bases at V and 5 bases at J, leaving 4 bases unmatched. This CDR3 is built from 11 residues. Germline-derived CDR1 and CDR2 are LNHDA and SQIVND (reference sequence). The CDR3 DNA is TGTGCCGCCGGACAGGGATATGGCTACACCTTC. This translates into CAAGQGYGYTF.

This chain links TRBV29-1 with TRBJ2-7; TRBD1 matches at 11 bases. CDR3 length equals 18 residues. Germline CDR1 SQVTM, CDR2 ANQGSEA. V lost 6 bases, J lost 1 base, and 17 bases stayed unmatched. CDR3 sequence: CSVVGPLAGTGGSYEQYF. The DNA for the CDR3 is TGCAGCGTCGTTGGCCCCCTTGCCGGGACAGGGGGGTCCTACGAGCAGTACTTC.

This CDR3 is CASSRTGAGANVLTF. CDR3 DNA: TGTGCCAGCAGCCGGACAGGGGCTGGGGCCAACGTCCTGACTTTC. This chain joins TRBV7-9 and TRBJ2-6; 9 bases are shared with TRBD1. The CDR3 consists of 15 residues. The trim removed 5 bases at V and 2 bases at J, leaving 1 base unmatched. CDR1 is SEHNR and CDR2 is FQNEAQ in the germline V gene (reference sequence).